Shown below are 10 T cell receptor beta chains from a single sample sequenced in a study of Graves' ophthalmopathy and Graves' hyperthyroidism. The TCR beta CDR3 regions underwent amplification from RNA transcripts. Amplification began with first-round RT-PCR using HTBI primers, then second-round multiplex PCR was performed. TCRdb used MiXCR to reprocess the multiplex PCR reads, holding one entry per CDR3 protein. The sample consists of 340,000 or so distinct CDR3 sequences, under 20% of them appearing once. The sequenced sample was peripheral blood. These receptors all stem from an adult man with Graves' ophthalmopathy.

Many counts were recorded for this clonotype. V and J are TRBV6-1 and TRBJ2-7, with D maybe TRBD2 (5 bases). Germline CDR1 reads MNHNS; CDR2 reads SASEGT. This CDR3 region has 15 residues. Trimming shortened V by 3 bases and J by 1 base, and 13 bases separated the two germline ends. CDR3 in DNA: TGTGCCAGCAGTGACACCGGGATAAGATCCTACGAGCAGTACTTC. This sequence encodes CASSDTGIRSYEQYF.

The CDR3 region is CSARDIQGGDEQYF. The CDR3 coding sequence is TGCAGTGCTAGAGATATACAGGGGGGCGACGAGCAGTACTTC. V usage is TRBV20-1 and J usage is TRBJ2-7; 8 positions match TRBD1. The CDR3 covers 14 residues. V gave up 0 bases and J gave up 5 bases; unmatched junction bases: 6. The germline V gene encodes CDR1 DFQATT and CDR2 SNEGSKA (reference sequence).

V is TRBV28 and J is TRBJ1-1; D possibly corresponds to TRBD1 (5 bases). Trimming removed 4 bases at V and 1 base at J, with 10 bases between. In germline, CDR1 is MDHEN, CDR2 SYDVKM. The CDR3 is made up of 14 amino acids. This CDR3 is CASSSGSPNTEAFF. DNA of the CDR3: TGTGCCAGCAGTTCAGGGTCCCCGAACACTGAAGCTTTCTTT.

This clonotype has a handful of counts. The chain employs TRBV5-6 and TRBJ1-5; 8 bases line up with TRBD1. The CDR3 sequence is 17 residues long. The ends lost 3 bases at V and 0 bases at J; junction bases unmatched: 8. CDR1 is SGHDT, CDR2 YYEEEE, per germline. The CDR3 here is CASSWWDRSYSNQPQHF. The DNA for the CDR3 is TGTGCCAGCAGCTGGTGGGACAGGTCTTATAGCAATCAGCCCCAGCATTTT.

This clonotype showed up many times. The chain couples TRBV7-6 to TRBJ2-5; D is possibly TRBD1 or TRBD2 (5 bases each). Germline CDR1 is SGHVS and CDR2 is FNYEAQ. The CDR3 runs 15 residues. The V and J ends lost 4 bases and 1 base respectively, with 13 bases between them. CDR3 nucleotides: TGTGCCAGCAGCTCGACGGGACCGTTCCAAGAGACCCAGTACTTC. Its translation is CASSSTGPFQETQYF. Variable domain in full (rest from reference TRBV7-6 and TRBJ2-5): GAGVSQSPRYKVTKRGQDVALRCDPISGHVSLYWYRQALGQGPEFLTYFNYEAQQDKSGLPNDRFSAERPEGSISTLTIQRTEQRDSAMYRCASSSTGPFQETQYFGPGTRLLVL.

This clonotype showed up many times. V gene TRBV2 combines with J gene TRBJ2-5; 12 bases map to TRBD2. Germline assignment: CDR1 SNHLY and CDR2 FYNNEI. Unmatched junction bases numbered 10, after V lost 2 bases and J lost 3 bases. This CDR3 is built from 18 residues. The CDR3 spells CASSERLAGAAGKETQYF. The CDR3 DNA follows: TGTGCCAGCAGTGAAAGACTAGCGGGAGCAGCGGGCAAAGAGACCCAGTACTTC.

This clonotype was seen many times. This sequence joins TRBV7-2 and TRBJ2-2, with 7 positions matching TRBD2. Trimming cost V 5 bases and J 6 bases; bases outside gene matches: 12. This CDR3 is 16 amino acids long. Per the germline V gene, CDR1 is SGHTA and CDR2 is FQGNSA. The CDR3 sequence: CASSPAGRRLAGELFF. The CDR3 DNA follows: TGTGCCAGCAGCCCAGCGGGGCGCAGATTGGCCGGGGAGCTGTTTTTT.

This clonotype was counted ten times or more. CDR3: CASSVFGRAGANVLTF. The DNA for the CDR3 is TGTGCCAGCAGTGTTTTCGGGAGGGCCGGGGCCAACGTCCTGACTTTC. This rearrangement joins TRBV2 to TRBJ2-6; TRBD2 agrees at 8 bases. This CDR3 comprises 16 residues. V gave up 4 bases and J gave up 4 bases; unmatched junction bases: 6. CDR1 is SNHLY and CDR2 is FYNNEI in the germline V gene.

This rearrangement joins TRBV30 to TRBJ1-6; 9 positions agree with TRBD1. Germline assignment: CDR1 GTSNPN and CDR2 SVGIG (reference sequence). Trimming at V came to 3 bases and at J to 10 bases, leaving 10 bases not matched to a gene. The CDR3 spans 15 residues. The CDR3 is CAWSHRTGDQSPLHF. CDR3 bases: TGTGCCTGGAGCCACAGGACAGGGGATCAGTCACCCCTCCACTTT. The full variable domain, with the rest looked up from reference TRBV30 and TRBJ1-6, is SQTIHQWPATLVQPVGSPLSLECTVEGTSNPNLYWYRQAAGRGLQLLFYSVGIGQISSEVPQNLSASRPQDRQFILSSKKLLLSDSGFYLCAWSHRTGDQSPLHFGNGTRLTVT.

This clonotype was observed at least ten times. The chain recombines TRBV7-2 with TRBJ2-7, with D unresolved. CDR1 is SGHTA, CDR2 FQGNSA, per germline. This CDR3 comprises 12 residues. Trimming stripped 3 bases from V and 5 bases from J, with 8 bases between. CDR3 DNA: TGTGCCAGCAGCTTGACGGAGCACGAGCAGTACTTC. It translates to CASSLTEHEQYF.